The subject of this entry is one TCR beta chain. No antigen is known for it. This sample is part of a study of shared clonotypes between healthy human individuals. Study at large: The donor pool was made up of a couple of women and a few men aged 18 to 49. For every donor, three CD4 naive, three CD4 memory, two CD8 naive and one CD8 memory plates were used. Notes on the study in general: Clonotypes shared by all four sorted-subset donors had higher generation probabilities than non-shared clonotypes. Rarefaction gave evidence that sorted-subset sequencing remained incomplete despite large depth.

TCRdb's copy holds only in-frame clones and misses some; the assay was immunoSEQ multiplex PCR. Of a few million clones listed, around 92% are singletons. The CDR3 is 17 residues long. The germline CDR1 and CDR2 sequences are MNHNS and SASEGT. Trimming cost V 1 base and J 2 bases, with 16 bases left between them. Sequencing was performed on naive CD4+ T cells from PBMCs. The subset is: CD45RA+ positively selected. This chain links TRBV6-1 with TRBJ2-3; possible D gene TRBD1, 6 bases. This TCR was recovered from a man younger than 35 in good health. Some clones in this sample may be carry-over from other donors' samples. The CDR3 nucleotides are TGTGCCAGCAGTGAAGTAGGGGGAGAGGGGGTCACAGATACGCAGTATTTT. It specifies CASSEVGGEGVTDTQYF.